The clone carrying this TCR beta chain appeared many times. Antigen specificity is unknown. Molecular barcoding with unique molecular identifiers was used for the TCRbeta library. MiXCR was run by TCRdb on the PCR reads, yielding one entry per CDR3 protein. Here the sample spans roughly 160,000 distinct CDR3 sequences, roughly 11% being singletons. This CDR3 spans 14 amino acids. Trimming removed 6 bases from V and 1 base from J, with 16 bases in between. The germline gives CDR1 DFQATT, CDR2 SNEGSKA (reference sequence). The data derive from a study of T-cell reconstitution after alpha-beta-depleted transplantation in children. Study-wide results and limits: It was surviving recipient T cells and thymic progenitors that gave some patients high TCRbeta diversity at day 60. Newly produced T cells mostly provided counts and TCRbeta diversity after one year, as hyperexpanded clones declined. Roughly two months post-transplant, alpha-beta T cells reportedly originated from several hundred graft clones that had expanded.

The J gene is TRBJ2-7, the V gene TRBV20-1; possibly TRBD2 for D (6 bases). This receptor was identified in a boy aged 2 to 9 with acute myeloid leukemia, due to receive a stem cell transplant. The sample in question was PBMCs, obtained before TCRalphabeta/CD19-depleted stem cell transplant. In nucleotides, the CDR3 is TGCAGTGCAAAGGGACTCTCTATTTCCTACGAGCAGTACTTC. It specifies CSAKGLSISYEQYF.